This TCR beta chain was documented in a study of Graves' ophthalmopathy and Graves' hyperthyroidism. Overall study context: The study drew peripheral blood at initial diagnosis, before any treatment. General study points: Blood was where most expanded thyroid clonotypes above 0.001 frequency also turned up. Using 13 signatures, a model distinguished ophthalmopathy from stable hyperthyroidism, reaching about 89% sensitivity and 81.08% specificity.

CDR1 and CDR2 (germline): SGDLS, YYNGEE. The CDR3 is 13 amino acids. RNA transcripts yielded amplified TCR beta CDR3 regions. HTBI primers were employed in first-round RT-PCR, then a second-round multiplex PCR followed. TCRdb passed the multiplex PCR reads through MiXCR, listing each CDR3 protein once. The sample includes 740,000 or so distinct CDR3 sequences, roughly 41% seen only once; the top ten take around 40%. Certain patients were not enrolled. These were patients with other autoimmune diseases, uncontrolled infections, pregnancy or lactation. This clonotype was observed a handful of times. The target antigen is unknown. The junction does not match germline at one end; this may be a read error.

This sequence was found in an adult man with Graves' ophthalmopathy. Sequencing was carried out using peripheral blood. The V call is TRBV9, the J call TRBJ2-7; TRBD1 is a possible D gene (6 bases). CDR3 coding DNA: TGTGCCAGCAGCCGTACAGGGTCCTCCGAGCAGTACTTC. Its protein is CASSRTGSSEQYF.